This T cell receptor beta chain was recovered during a study of vaccination and CD4 T cells after COVID-19. Study results and limitations: Reactive clonotype counts went from median roughly 19 after infection to about 38 after vaccination, nonsignificantly.

This CDR3 is 15 amino acids long. V lost 1 base, J lost 3 bases, and 13 bases lay in between. Per the germline V gene, CDR1 is DFQATT and CDR2 is SNEGSKA (reference sequence). With the Oncomine TCR Beta short-read assay, DNA from cultured CD4+ T cells was sequenced. TCRdb recomputed calls from the PCR reads with MiXCR, one row per CDR3 protein. The profile shows some 16,000 distinct CDR3 sequences, about 39% of them singletons. On this clonotype: Its specificity is not known.

This sample's treatment: approximately nine-day PBMC culture with coronavirus spike peptide pools or control peptides (ViraFEST assay). First, ViraFEST expanded antigen-specific T cells with peptide pools, and next it sequenced the TCRs. Negative selection yielded CD4+ T cells from day-10 cultures. The chain combines TRBV20-1 with TRBJ2-1; a weak D match, TRBD2 (5 bases). The TCR was taken from a human donor who had recovered from COVID-19. Input material: CD4+ T cells from blood, cultured in vitro. The CDR3 here is CSARVGGEGYNEQFF. The CDR3 DNA follows: TGCAGTGCTAGAGTCGGTGGAGAGGGCTACAATGAGCAGTTCTTC.